This paragraph reports one TCR beta chain. Which antigen it targets is not known. Base quality data are lacking; no much larger clone is found one base away. Receptor libraries were prepared by the immunoSEQ multiplex PCR assay. TCRdb retrieved this table from immuneACCESS and kept in-frame rearrangements only. Not all clones are present; in checked studies, unresolved V genes account for under half, and no reason is known for the remainder. This sample lists roughly 32,000 clones; roughly 91% were detected once. The top ten hold about 3.6% of the sample. The entry originates in a study of T cell changes during pregnancy in multiple sclerosis (dated by TCRdb to about 2019). Concerning the study at large: The study examined how the T cell repertoire changed over the course of pregnancy in women with multiple sclerosis.

Reading the germline V gene (reference sequence) gives CDR1 WNHNN and CDR2 SYGVQD. V loses 10 bases of germline sequence and J loses 0 bases, and the interval between the two ends is 10 bases. From the cysteine through the phenylalanine, the CDR3 covers 13 amino acids. The retained sequence is limited to the CDR3, 39 bases, with the frame set at the first base. The material sequenced was CD8+ T cells from peripheral blood mononuclear cells, taken in the second trimester of pregnancy. The sequence was collected from a female donor in good health, enrolled as a control in a pregnancy study. The chain uses TRBV10-1 and TRBJ2-1, with TRBD2 perhaps the D gene, on 6 matching bases. In nucleotide form, the sequence is TGCGCCATCCCAGCGGGCTCCTACAATGAGCAGTTCTTC. This encodes CAIPAGSYNEQFF.